A single sample gave rise to the 27 T cell receptor beta chains below, sequenced in a study of OX40 agonist ivuxolimab in advanced cancers. TCRdb's copy holds only in-frame clones and misses some; the assay was immunoSEQ multiplex PCR. The profile shows about 72,000 clones, roughly 86% of them singletons. The sample here was CD4+ or CD8+ T cells sorted from blood, taken in a trial of the OX40 agonist ivuxolimab. The receptors were gathered from an adult with an advanced solid tumor such as melanoma, head and neck, liver or kidney cancer.

This clone was detected a few times. The V and J genes are TRBV21-1 and TRBJ1-5; TRBD1, as called in the table, went unchecked against the DNA. TRBV21-1 is an annotated pseudogene. This CDR3 region has 17 residues. The chain's CDR3 is CASSKDGHRWGNQPQHF. The CDR3 DNA is TGTGCCAGCAGCAAAGATGGTCACAGGTGGGGCAATCAGCCCCAGCATTTT.

The chain recombines TRBV18 with TRBJ1-5, with D possibly being TRBD1 (5 bases). The CDR3 consists of 14 residues. Trimming removed 1 base at V and 6 bases at J, with 10 bases between. Germline CDR1 KGHSH, CDR2 LQKENI. CDR3 loop: CASSPQGGTQPQHF. CDR3 bases: TGTGCCAGCTCACCACAAGGAGGGACTCAGCCCCAGCATTTT.

CDR3 region: CASSPVWGQETQYF. CDR3 DNA: TGTGCCAGCAGCCCAGTCTGGGGGCAAGAGACCCAGTACTTC. This sequence joins TRBV14 and TRBJ2-5; D might be TRBD1 or TRBD2, each matching 5 bases. CDR1 and CDR2 (germline): SGHDN, FVKESK. There are 14 residues in the CDR3. The V and J ends lost 4 bases and 2 bases respectively, with 11 bases between them.

The V and J genes are TRBV5-1 and TRBJ1-2; D call uncertain. The germline gives CDR1 SGHRS, CDR2 YFSETQ. The germline V and J ends were trimmed by 2 bases and 4 bases, with 6 bases remaining between them. CDR3 length: 12 residues. The CDR3 coding sequence is TGCGCCAGCAGCTTTGGGCCCTATGGCTACACCTTC. Translating it yields CASSFGPYGYTF.

The chain has TRBV6-5 and TRBJ1-5; no firm D call. The ends were cut back, 5 bases at V and 7 bases at J, with 15 bases in the middle. CDR3 length equals 14 residues. Germline V gene sequence: CDR1 MNHEY, CDR2 SVGAGI. CDR3 residues: CASSPRGGRQPQHF. The CDR3 nucleotides read TGTGCCAGCAGTCCCCGAGGAGGTAGACAGCCCCAGCATTTT.

The rearrangement uses TRBV14 and TRBJ2-6; D unresolved. CDR1 is SGHDN, CDR2 FVKESK, per germline. The V gene lost 0 bases and the J gene lost 3 bases, with 12 bases spanning the gap. The length of the CDR3 is 17 residues. CDR3 amino acids: CASSQDRYWDGANVLTF. The CDR3 DNA is TGTGCCAGCAGCCAAGATCGTTATTGGGATGGGGCCAACGTCCTGACTTTC. The whole variable domain, remainder taken from reference TRBV14 and TRBJ2-6, is EAGVTQFPSHSVIEKGQTVTLRCDPISGHDNLYWYRRVMGKEIKFLLHFVKESKQDESGMPNNRFLAERTGGTYSTLKVQPAELEDSGVYFCASSQDRYWDGANVLTFGAGSRLTVL.

V is TRBV30 and J is TRBJ2-5; 7 positions agree with TRBD1. Trimming removed 0 bases from V and 3 bases from J; junction bases left unmatched: 4. The length of the CDR3 is 14 residues. CDR1 GTSNPN and CDR2 SVGIG come from the germline V gene (reference sequence). CDR3 sequence: CAWSVKGAEETQYF. The CDR3 DNA sequence: TGTGCCTGGAGTGTAAAGGGGGCAGAAGAGACCCAGTACTTC.

The rearrangement joins TRBV6-5 to TRBJ1-4, with a tentative D call TRBD1 (6 bases). Germline V gives CDR1 MNHEY, CDR2 SVGAGI. V lost 6 bases to trimming and J lost 6 bases, with 14 bases between them. The CDR3 loop spans 14 amino acids. The CDR3 sequence is CASRGAGQYEKLFF. The CDR3 coding sequence is TGTGCCAGCAGGGGGGCAGGGCAATATGAAAAACTGTTTTTT.

The V gene is TRBV5-1, the J gene TRBJ2-5, with TRBD1 matching 9 bases. CDR3 length: 14 residues. Trimming at V came to 7 bases and at J to 5 bases, leaving 9 bases not matched to a gene. Germline CDR1 SGHRS, CDR2 YFSETQ. This CDR3 reads CASAPGQGLETQYF. Written as DNA, the CDR3 is TGCGCCAGCGCCCCTGGACAGGGGCTGGAGACCCAGTACTTC.

This chain links TRBV7-2 with TRBJ1-5; no firm D call. Germline CDR1 and CDR2: SGHTA and FQGNSA. The CDR3 loop spans 13 amino acids. V shed 8 bases and J shed 3 bases, with 11 bases lying between them. CDR3 sequence: CASGRTFNQPQHF. In nucleotides, the CDR3 is TGTGCCAGCGGAAGGACGTTCAATCAGCCCCAGCATTTT.

V usage is TRBV5-1 and J usage is TRBJ2-3; tentative D call: TRBD2 (6 bases). Trimming stripped 0 bases from V and 7 bases from J, with 12 bases between. Per the germline V gene, CDR1 is SGHRS and CDR2 is YFSETQ. This CDR3 spans 14 amino acids. The CDR3 region has the DNA TGCGCCAGCAGCTTGGGACTAGTTGGGAATACGCAGTATTTT. Protein sequence: CASSLGLVGNTQYF.

The rearrangement links TRBV5-4 to TRBJ2-3, with a weak D call TRBD1 (8 bases). With 1 base removed from V and 5 bases from J, the gap between germline ends came to 17 bases. The CDR3 is 16 amino acids. The germline V gene encodes CDR1 SGHNT and CDR2 YYREEE (reference sequence). The CDR3 sequence: CASSLRAQGGIDTQYF. CDR3 nucleotides: TGTGCCAGCAGCTTGAGGGCACAGGGGGGGATAGATACGCAGTATTTT.

The V gene is TRBV6-5, the J gene TRBJ2-5; 7 bases align to TRBD1. Germline V lookup: CDR1 MNHEY, CDR2 SVGAGI. V was pared by 8 bases and J by 5 bases, with 11 bases of the junction left unmatched. The CDR3 spans 14 residues. The CDR3 DNA is TGTGCCAGCCAACCGGACAGGCGGCGGGAGACCCAGTACTTC. Amino acid sequence: CASQPDRRRETQYF.

This clone has a handful of counts. This chain joins TRBV6-5 and TRBJ2-2, with D unclear. Germline values: CDR1 MNHEY, CDR2 SVGAGI. There are 14 residues in the CDR3. Trimming left V 0 bases short and J 2 bases short, with 4 bases between. CDR3 coding DNA: TGTGCCAGCAGTTACTCGGGTAACACCGGGGAGCTGTTTTTT. Translating gives CASSYSGNTGELFF.

The chain employs TRBV27 and TRBJ2-3; 7 nucleotides match TRBD1. Looked up from germline, CDR1 is MNHEY and CDR2 is SMNVEV (reference sequence). The CDR3 is 13 residues long. The trim removed 7 bases at V and 4 bases at J, leaving 5 bases unmatched. CDR3 loop: CASTKTGSDTQYF. Here the CDR3 DNA reads TGTGCCAGCACCAAGACAGGGTCAGATACGCAGTATTTT.

This clone was counted a few times. The chain couples TRBV5-4 to TRBJ1-1, with a weak D call TRBD1 (6 bases). The germline gives CDR1 SGHNT, CDR2 YYREEE (reference sequence). The V end lost 3 bases, the J end lost 1 base, and 13 bases lay between the germline ends. This CDR3 region has 15 residues. CDR3 residues: CASSSRGAGNTEAFF. In DNA, the CDR3 is TGTGCCAGCAGCTCCCGGGGGGCGGGGAACACTGAAGCTTTCTTT.

The chain is built from TRBV28 and TRBJ1-2; D unresolved. Germline-derived CDR1 and CDR2 are MDHEN and SYDVKM. Deletions cut 6 bases from V and 3 bases from J, with 8 bases between. This CDR3 is 12 amino acids long. The CDR3 region is CASRTADYGYTF. CDR3 nucleotides: TGTGCCAGCAGGACGGCCGACTATGGCTACACCTTC.

This chain joins TRBV28 and TRBJ1-5; maybe TRBD1 (6 bases). The V gene lost 3 bases and the J gene lost 3 bases, with 9 bases spanning the gap. The CDR3 is 14 amino acids. Germline assignment: CDR1 MDHEN and CDR2 SYDVKM. The CDR3 region is CASSFSGANQPQHF. DNA of the CDR3: TGTGCCAGCAGTTTTTCAGGGGCCAATCAGCCCCAGCATTTT.

V gene TRBV5-5 combines with J gene TRBJ2-3; D is undetermined. V was pared by 5 bases and J by 0 bases, with 16 bases between. CDR1 is SGHKS, CDR2 YYEKEE, per germline (reference sequence). CDR3 length: 16 amino acids. The CDR3 region is CASRIRLYPSTDTQYF. The CDR3 region has the DNA TGTGCCAGCAGAATAAGGTTATATCCTAGCACAGATACGCAGTATTTT.

This chain connects TRBV5-1 to TRBJ2-7; possibly TRBD2 for D (5 bases). Per germline, CDR1 SGHRS and CDR2 YFSETQ. Trimming removed 0 bases at V and 5 bases at J, with 9 bases between. This CDR3 region has 13 residues. CDR3 sequence reads: CASSLGSGDEQYF. The CDR3 coding sequence is TGCGCCAGCAGCTTGGGATCCGGGGACGAGCAGTACTTC. The complete variable domain, with remaining parts taken from reference TRBV5-1 and TRBJ2-7, reads KAGVTQTPRYLIKTRGQQVTLSCSPISGHRSVSWYQQTPGQGLQFLFEYFSETQRNKGNFPGRFSGRQFSNSRSEMNVSTLELGDSALYLCASSLGSGDEQYFGPGTRLTVT.

A note on this clone: The junction departs from germline at one end; a sequencing error may be responsible. The chain employs TRBV18 and TRBJ2-1; TRBD1 matches 7 bases. The CDR3 loop spans 14 amino acids. Looked up from germline, CDR1 is KGHSH and CDR2 is LQKENI. The CDR3 region has the DNA TGTGCCAGCTCTAGGCCTGGGACAGCTGCATTTGTGGTCTTC. It specifies CASSRPGTAAFVVF.

The chain has TRBV10-3 and TRBJ2-3; unclear D gene. V lost 5 bases, J lost 4 bases, and 10 bases lay in between. Germline values: CDR1 ENHRY, CDR2 SYGVKD. The CDR3 is made up of 13 amino acids. In DNA, the CDR3 is TGTGCCATCAGTCCCTCTGGACCAGATACGCAGTATTTT. Residues: CAISPSGPDTQYF.

The chain links TRBV14 to TRBJ2-1, with D hard to call. Germline V CDR1 and CDR2: SGHDN, FVKESK. Trimming left V 2 bases short and J 8 bases short, with 19 bases between. The CDR3 has 16 amino acids. CDR3 sequence reads: CASSQFGRTEADEQFF. CDR3 bases: TGTGCCAGCAGCCAATTCGGCCGAACCGAGGCCGATGAGCAGTTCTTC.

This clone was counted a single time. V usage is TRBV7-9 and J usage is TRBJ2-7, with D maybe TRBD2 (5 bases). The CDR3 has 12 amino acids. The germline V gene has CDR1 SEHNR and CDR2 FQNEAQ (reference sequence). V dropped 3 bases and J dropped 2 bases, with 5 bases sitting between them. The CDR3 nucleotides read TGTGCCAGCAGCTTCGGGACCTACGAGCAGTACTTC. Translating it yields CASSFGTYEQYF.

This chain joins TRBV5-1 and TRBJ1-2; possibly TRBD1 for D (5 bases). V shed 0 bases and J shed 6 bases, with 9 bases lying between them. CDR1 and CDR2 from the germline V gene are SGHRS and YFSETQ. There are 13 residues in the CDR3. The CDR3 nucleotides read TGCGCCAGCAGCTTGGGAGGGGACGATGGCTACACCTTC. As protein: CASSLGGDDGYTF. The entire variable domain, with the rest obtained from reference TRBV5-1 and TRBJ1-2, is as follows: KAGVTQTPRYLIKTRGQQVTLSCSPISGHRSVSWYQQTPGQGLQFLFEYFSETQRNKGNFPGRFSGRQFSNSRSEMNVSTLELGDSALYLCASSLGGDDGYTFGSGTRLTVV.

The rearrangement joins TRBV6-5 to TRBJ1-2; tentatively, D is TRBD1 (5 bases). The V gene lost 2 bases and the J gene lost 1 base, with 11 bases spanning the gap. CDR1 MNHEY and CDR2 SVGAGI come from the germline V gene. This CDR3 comprises 15 residues. The CDR3 protein is CASSYRGRFNYGYTF. Here the CDR3 DNA reads TGTGCCAGCAGTTACAGGGGACGCTTTAACTATGGCTACACCTTC.

This chain joins TRBV5-1 and TRBJ2-5, with D possibly being TRBD2 (6 bases). Between the trimmed V and J ends, which lost 3 bases and 1 base, there was a span of 13 bases. Germline CDR1 and CDR2: SGHRS and YFSETQ. The CDR3 is made up of 15 amino acids. The CDR3 DNA is TGCGCCAGCAGCTCACTTACGGGGGTCCAAGAGACCCAGTACTTC. Its protein product is CASSSLTGVQETQYF.